A single sample is the source of the 6 T cell receptor beta chains below, sequenced in a study of shared clonotypes between healthy human individuals. It was CD45RO-negative cells, positively selected for CCR7, that made up naive CD8 cells, with terminally differentiated effector memory CD45RA+ cells excluded. The method was immunoSEQ multiplex PCR; TCRdb's version includes in-frame clones alone and lacks a portion of them. The data contain around 700,000 clones, around 90% of them singletons. Sequencing used naive CD8+ T cells sorted from blood. The source of these receptors is a man aged 25-45 years in good health.

This chain uses TRBV6-5 with TRBJ1-2; D gene uncertain. The CDR3 sequence is 14 residues long. Per the germline V gene, CDR1 is MNHEY and CDR2 is SVGAGI. V was shortened by 4 bases and J by 6 bases, with 15 bases between the two germline ends. CDR3 sequence (DNA): TGTGCCAGCAGTTTCGGAGGTGGGGAGAATGGCTACACCTTC. It encodes CASSFGGGENGYTF.

The genes are TRBV5-4 and TRBJ1-2; 8 bases line up with TRBD1. The trim removed 0 bases at V and 8 bases at J, leaving 3 bases unmatched. The CDR3 sequence is 13 residues long. Germline values: CDR1 SGHNT, CDR2 YYREEE (reference sequence). CDR3 coding DNA: TGTGCCAGCAGCTTGGGGACAGGGCAAGGCTACACCTTC. It is translated as CASSLGTGQGYTF. The full variable domain, rest sourced from reference TRBV5-4 and TRBJ1-2, is ETGVTQSPTHLIKTRGQQVTLRCSSQSGHNTVSWYQQALGQGPQFIFQYYREEENGRGNFPPRFSGLQFPNYSSELNVNALELDDSALYLCASSLGTGQGYTFGSGTRLTVV.

The chain is built from TRBV6-1 and TRBJ2-7; 7 bases line up with TRBD1. CDR1 and CDR2 from the germline V gene are MNHNS and SASEGT. Trimming cost V 5 bases and J 4 bases; bases outside gene matches: 11. The CDR3 has 15 amino acids. The CDR3 DNA is TGTGCCAGCAGTCTGTCGTTGAGGGGGCTATACGAGCAGTACTTC. Translating gives CASSLSLRGLYEQYF.

This sequence joins TRBV15 and TRBJ2-1; weak D call: TRBD2 (5 bases). V was trimmed by 1 base and J by 7 bases, leaving 5 bases between them. Germline V gene sequence: CDR1 LNHNV, CDR2 YYDKDF (reference sequence). The length of the CDR3 is 12 residues. CDR3 sequence reads: CATSRGGNEQFF. The DNA for the CDR3 is TGTGCCACCAGCAGAGGAGGGAATGAGCAGTTCTTC. The full variable domain, its missing parts supplied by reference TRBV15 and TRBJ2-1, is DAMVIQNPRYQVTQFGKPVTLSCSQTLNHNVMYWYQQKSSQAPKLLFHYYDKDFNNEADTPDNFQSRRPNTSFCFLDIRSPGLGDTAMYLCATSRGGNEQFFGPGTRLTVL.

V usage is TRBV7-8 and J usage is TRBJ2-7; the D call may be TRBD1 or TRBD2 (5 bases each). The CDR3 has 15 residues. The V gene lost 1 base and the J gene lost 4 bases, with 14 bases spanning the gap. The germline V gene encodes CDR1 SGHVS and CDR2 FQNEAQ. The chain's CDR3 is CASSLVFQGEYEQYF. The CDR3 coding sequence is TGTGCCAGCAGCTTAGTCTTCCAGGGAGAATACGAGCAGTACTTC.

The V and J genes are TRBV7-9 and TRBJ1-5; D perhaps matches TRBD1 (5 bases). V was cut by 5 bases and J by 2 bases, with 16 bases left in between. The CDR3 spans 16 residues. Germline assignment: CDR1 SEHNR and CDR2 FQNEAQ (reference sequence). The CDR3: CASSPSGRDGNQPQHF. The CDR3 DNA sequence: TGTGCCAGCAGCCCCAGTGGGAGGGACGGCAATCAGCCCCAGCATTTT.